The entry below gives a single T cell receptor beta chain sequence along with its context. No antigen is known for it. Method: immunoSEQ multiplex PCR; TCRdb's copy keeps in-frame clones and lacks some. The data show some 100,000 clones, roughly nine tenths seen once. These data belong to a study of PD-L1 blockade in urothelial cancer. Study at large: Blood was tested 3 weeks (second dose) and 6 weeks into treatment. General observations from the study: Pretreatment TCR clonality in blood, when below the median, was predictive of better survival.

This CDR3 spans 13 amino acids. Germline CDR1 SEHNR, CDR2 FQNEAQ (reference sequence). V gave up 9 bases and J gave up 2 bases, with 13 bases separating them. The chain couples TRBV7-9 to TRBJ1-1, with D maybe TRBD1 (5 bases). This clonotype originated in a woman older than 75 with urothelial cancer. The sample consisted of PBMCs, taken around atezolizumab (anti-PD-L1) treatment. CDR3 nucleotides: TGTGCCAGATTAGGGGCCATCAACACTGAAGCTTTCTTT. Its protein is CARLGAINTEAFF.